This TCR beta chain was sequenced for a study of T cells in Graves' hyperthyroidism and ophthalmopathy. This clonotype was observed a handful of times. V was cut by 5 bases and J by 1 base, with 14 bases left in between. This CDR3 region has 16 residues. Template material for amplifying TCR beta CDR3 regions consisted of RNA transcripts. First-round RT-PCR with HTBI primers amplified the TCR CDR3 region. One entry per CDR3 protein results from TCRdb running MiXCR on the multiplex PCR reads. Of some 620,000 distinct CDR3 sequences listed, 15% to 20% are singletons. The sequence was obtained from a young woman with Graves' hyperthyroidism. This chain connects TRBV12-3 or TRBV12-4 to TRBJ2-2, with D perhaps matching TRBD1 (6 bases). The sequenced material came from blood. The DNA for the CDR3 is TGTGCCAGCAGTCTACCCCTGGGACAGAACACCGGGGAGCTGTTTTTT. The encoded protein is CASSLPLGQNTGELFF.